Reported below is one T cell receptor beta chain. Its antigen is still unknown. The germline gives CDR1 SEHNR, CDR2 FQNEAQ (reference sequence). V lost 5 bases, J lost 4 bases, and 12 bases stayed unmatched. The length of the CDR3 is 16 residues. These data are taken from a study of CD8+CD57+ T cells in acquired aplastic anemia. Turning to the study itself: Roughly 3.2 ug was the average amount of DNA from sorted CD4+ and CD8+ cells. The study, taken as a whole, reports: The same twenty-nine CD8+ CDR3 sequences occurred in patients and in controls. Researchers reported that CD8+ Simpson's diversity was not significantly different in patients versus controls.

Profiling of TCR beta VDJ combinations and CDR3 sequences used genomic DNA as template. A single record per CDR3 protein comes from TCRdb applying MiXCR to the reads. Seen here are roughly 280,000 distinct CDR3 sequences, under 65% observed once, and the top ten hold 1% to 1.5%. Patients sequenced had flow cytometry evidence of CD8+CD57+ cell expansion. V usage is TRBV7-9 and J usage is TRBJ1-2, with 8 bases lining up with TRBD1. The specimen sequenced was sorted CD4+, CD8+, or CD8+CD57+ T cells (not recorded which) from PBMCs. This receptor was obtained from a human donor with aplastic anemia. CDR3 protein: CASSLSTTGGFYGYTF. In DNA, the CDR3 is TGTGCCAGCAGCCTAAGCACAACAGGGGGATTCTATGGCTACACCTTC. Combining the CDR3 with reference TRBV7-9 and TRBJ1-2 gives the whole variable domain DTGVSQNPRHKITKRGQNVTFRCDPISEHNRLYWYRQTLGQGPEFLTYFQNEAQLEKSRLLSDRFSAERPKGSFSTLEIQRTEQGDSAMYLCASSLSTTGGFYGYTFGSGTRLTVV.